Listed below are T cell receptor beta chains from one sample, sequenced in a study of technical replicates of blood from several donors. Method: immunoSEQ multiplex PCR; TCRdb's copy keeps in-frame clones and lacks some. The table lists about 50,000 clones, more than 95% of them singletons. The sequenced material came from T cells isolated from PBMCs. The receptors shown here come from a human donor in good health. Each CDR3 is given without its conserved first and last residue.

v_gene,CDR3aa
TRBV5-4,ASRQGATNYGYT
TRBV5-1,ASSLGAGVGYT
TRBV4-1,ASSQDWSGFVATQY
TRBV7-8,ASSPGLAGGGSYNEQF
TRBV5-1,ASSFPNSYNEQF
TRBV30,AWEGGQVNSGRALPLLRETQY
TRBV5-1,ASSLVGRAPGELF
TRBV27,ASSFYRGHDEAF
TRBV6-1,ASSGLAVTTDTQY
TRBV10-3,AIRSRTDGYEQY
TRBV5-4,ASSRRQGNTDTQY
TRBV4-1,ASSQEQEHNEQF
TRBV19,ASSFPSGSLNEQF
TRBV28,ASSLSAGWGTDTQY
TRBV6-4,ASSDYGGTGNEQF
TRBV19,ASRPTGGNQPQH
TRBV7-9,ASSQKGANVLT
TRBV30,AWKQGNGNTIY
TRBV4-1,ASSLLAGGQETQY
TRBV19,ASSPQGTEAF
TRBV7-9,ASTPEVGGRLTEAF
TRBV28,ASGLLPGQGANTEAF
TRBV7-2,ASSSFPGQGNYGYT
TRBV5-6,ASSLGAIQEKLF
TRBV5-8,ASRKRQDHVSQY
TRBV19,ASSIVSQETQY
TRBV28,ASSLTGRGEKLF
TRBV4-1,ASSQDLGGRYISTDTQY
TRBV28,ASRFRGTGANVLT
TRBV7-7,ASSYGLAEGTDTQY
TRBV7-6,ASSPLAGGSGELF
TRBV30,AWSVLRTGGEQY
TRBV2,ASSVGLVNEQF
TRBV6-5,ASSQEGFYEQY
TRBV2,ATRQFPGQGPDNEKLF
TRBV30,AWSSGRAREKLF
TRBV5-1,ASREDSLNEKLF
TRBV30,AWMGRGNTEAF
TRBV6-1,ATAGDLWEQY
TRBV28,ASSLKLAGAYEQY
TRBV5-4,ASSFGTSESTDTQY
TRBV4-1,ASSGSGELF
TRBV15,ATSRDRASGVGYT
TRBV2,ASSDLRATDTQY
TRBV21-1,ASSKKGGGSSYNEQF
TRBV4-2,ASSQEASDNVLDTQY
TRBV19,ASRTRQGWPEAF
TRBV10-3,AISEGPGSYEQY
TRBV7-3,ASSLTVGAGNTEAF
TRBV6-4,ASSPQGASSDEQY
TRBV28,ASSFPSLAGETQY
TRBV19,ASKTSGSHEQY
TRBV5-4,ASSLAGGGMFGYGYT
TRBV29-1,SARTGLNTEAF
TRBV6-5,ASSSTGRAF
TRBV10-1,ASASTGFSEQF
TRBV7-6,ASSSGNGYGYT
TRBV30,AWSGGQGLVGKLF
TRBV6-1,ASSDQGIGYGYT
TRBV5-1,ASSPGTSSHNEQF